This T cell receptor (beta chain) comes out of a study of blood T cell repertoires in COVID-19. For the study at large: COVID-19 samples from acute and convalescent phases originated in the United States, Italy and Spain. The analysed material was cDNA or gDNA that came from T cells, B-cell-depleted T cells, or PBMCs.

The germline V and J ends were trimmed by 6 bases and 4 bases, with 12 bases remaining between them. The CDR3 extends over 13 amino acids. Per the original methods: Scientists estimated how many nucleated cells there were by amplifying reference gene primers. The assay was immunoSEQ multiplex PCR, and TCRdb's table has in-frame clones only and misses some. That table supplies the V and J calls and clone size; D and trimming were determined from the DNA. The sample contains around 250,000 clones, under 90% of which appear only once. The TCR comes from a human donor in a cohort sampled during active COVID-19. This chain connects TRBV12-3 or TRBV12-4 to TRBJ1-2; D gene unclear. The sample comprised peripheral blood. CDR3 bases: TGTGCCAGCAGCCTCAGACGGGTCTATGGCTACACCTTC. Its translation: CASSLRRVYGYTF.